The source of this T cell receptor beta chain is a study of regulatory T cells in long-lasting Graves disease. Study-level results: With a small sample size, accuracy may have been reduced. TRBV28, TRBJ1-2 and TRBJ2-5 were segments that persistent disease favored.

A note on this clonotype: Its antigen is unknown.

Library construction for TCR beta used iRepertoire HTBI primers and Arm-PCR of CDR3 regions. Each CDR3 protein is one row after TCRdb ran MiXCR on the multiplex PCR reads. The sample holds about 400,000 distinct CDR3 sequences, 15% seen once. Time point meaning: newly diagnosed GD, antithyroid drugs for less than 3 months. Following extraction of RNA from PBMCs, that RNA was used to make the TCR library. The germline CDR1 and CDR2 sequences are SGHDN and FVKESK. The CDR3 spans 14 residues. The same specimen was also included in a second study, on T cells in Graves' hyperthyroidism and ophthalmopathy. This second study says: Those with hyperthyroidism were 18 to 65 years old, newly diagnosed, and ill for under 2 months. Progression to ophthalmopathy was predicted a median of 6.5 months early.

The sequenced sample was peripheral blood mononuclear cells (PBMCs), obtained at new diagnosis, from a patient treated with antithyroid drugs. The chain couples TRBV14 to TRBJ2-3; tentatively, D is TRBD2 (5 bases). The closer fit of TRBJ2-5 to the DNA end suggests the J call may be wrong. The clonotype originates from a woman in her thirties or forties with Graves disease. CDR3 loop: CASSQVRAGETQYF. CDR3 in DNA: TGTGCCAGCAGCCAAGTGAGGGCGGGAGAGACCCAGTACTTC.